This TCR beta chain was found in a study of T cells in Graves' hyperthyroidism and ophthalmopathy. Overall study results and limits: The model forecast ophthalmopathy, anticipating it by a median approximately 7 months before onset.

This clonotype was observed at least ten times. Its antigen is currently unknown. Amplification targeted TCR beta CDR3 regions from RNA transcripts. The HTBI primer set served for first-round RT-PCR of the TCR CDR3. TCRdb called the multiplex PCR reads again in MiXCR, with one record for every CDR3 protein. The data show about 260,000 distinct CDR3 sequences, about 17% seen once. The specimen was blood. The TCR sequence derives from a woman under 30 with Graves' ophthalmopathy.

CDR3 sequence (DNA): TGTGCCAGCAGCCCCTCCGAGTCGGGCGCACTATTCGGCTACACCTTC. The encoded protein is CASSPSESGALFGYTF. V is TRBV3-1 and J is TRBJ1-2; D is undetermined. Germline V gene data show CDR1 as LGHDT and CDR2 as YNNKEL (reference sequence). With 4 bases removed from V and 8 bases from J, the gap between germline ends came to 23 bases. There are 16 residues in the CDR3.